Reported below is one T cell receptor beta chain. At the deep level, the assay was run. Here immunoSEQ multiplex PCR was the method, and the copy in TCRdb shows in-frame clones only, minus some. Of roughly 2 million clones in the sample, 95% were seen once. This sample stems from a study of shared clonotypes between healthy human individuals. This CDR3 has 13 residues. Germline V gene data show CDR1 as SNHLY and CDR2 as FYNNEI. Trimming stripped 3 bases from V and 6 bases from J, with 9 bases between. The V call is TRBV2, the J call TRBJ1-5; D call uncertain. The receptor was isolated from a young man in good health. Sequenced: naive CD4+ T cells sorted from blood. Subset of the sample: CD45RA+ positively selected. The CDR3 protein is CASSDGWVQPQHF. In DNA form, the CDR3 reads TGTGCCAGCAGTGATGGTTGGGTTCAGCCCCAGCATTTT.